Sequencing of this T cell receptor (beta chain) was carried out in a study of a mutant IDH1 vaccine in newly diagnosed glioma. Time point specified: week 5, during vaccination. Vaccine doses each comprised 300 ug of mutant IDH1 20-mer peptide, with topical imiquimod. The study enrolled donors with new WHO grade 3 or 4 IDH1-mutant, ATRX-lost astrocytomas. A remark on this clone: What it binds is not known.

CDR3 length: 12 amino acids. Trimming took off 4 bases at V and 6 bases at J, with 10 bases between the two ends. Germline CDR1 reads SGHRS; CDR2 reads YFSETQ. The method was immunoSEQ multiplex PCR; TCRdb's version includes in-frame clones alone and lacks a portion of them. Of almost 30,000 clones in the sample, about nine tenths are singletons; the top ten hold about 3.5%. This specimen was peripheral blood mononuclear cells (PBMCs), taken from a glioma patient whose treatment included an IDH1 peptide vaccine. The chain employs TRBV5-1 and TRBJ1-2; D perhaps matches TRBD1 (6 bases). This TCR came from a woman aged 40 to 49 with glioma. Some clones in this sample may be carry-over from other donors' samples. CDR3: CASSPRGDGYTF. CDR3 coding DNA: TGCGCCAGCAGCCCGAGGGGGGATGGCTACACCTTC.